This passage covers 19 T cell receptor beta chains from one sample sequenced in a study of cytomegalovirus exposure and HLA in healthy donors. The primer mix had 60 Vbeta and 13 Jbeta primers. Using immunoSEQ multiplex PCR, the repertoire was profiled, and TCRdb retains in-frame clones only, with some absent. The data show 200,000 to 250,000 clones, with over 80% seen just once and 0.71% held by the top ten. The sample was PBMCs. These receptors were taken from a boy aged 2-15 years in good health and CMV-seronegative.

In its sample, this clone was seen a few times. This rearrangement joins TRBV6-5 to TRBJ1-1, with 9 bases that match TRBD1. With V trimmed by 0 bases and J by 3 bases, 5 bases remained unmatched. Germline lookup yields CDR1 MNHEY and CDR2 SVGAGI. This CDR3 region has 16 residues. CDR3 nucleotide sequence: TGTGCCAGCAGTTACTCCCATAGGACAGGGGACACTGAAGCTTTCTTT. Its translation: CASSYSHRTGDTEAFF.

This rearrangement joins TRBV6-5 to TRBJ2-5; no reliable D call. Germline CDR1 reads MNHEY; CDR2 reads SVGAGI. This CDR3 contains 13 residues. The germline V and J ends were trimmed by 6 bases and 1 base, with 9 bases remaining between them. This chain's CDR3 is CASSEPGQETQYF. For the CDR3, the DNA is TGTGCCAGCAGCGAGCCTGGCCAAGAGACCCAGTACTTC.

V gene TRBV5-6 combines with J gene TRBJ2-3; 8 bases agree with TRBD2. The V segment lost 1 base and the J segment 3 bases; nucleotides outside the gene matches: 4. CDR1 and CDR2 (germline): SGHDT, YYEEEE. This CDR3 spans 15 amino acids. The CDR3 reads CASSLTGGPTDTQYF. In DNA, the CDR3 is TGTGCCAGCAGCTTGACGGGGGGGCCGACAGATACGCAGTATTTT.

V usage is TRBV2 and J usage is TRBJ2-1, with 11 positions matching TRBD1. CDR3 size: 14 residues. Germline V gene sequence: CDR1 SNHLY, CDR2 FYNNEI. The trim removed 7 bases at V and 6 bases at J, leaving 5 bases unmatched. The CDR3 is CASIRTGGLNEQFF. The CDR3 DNA reads as TGTGCCAGCATCCGGACAGGGGGCCTCAATGAGCAGTTCTTC.

The V gene is TRBV5-6, the J gene TRBJ2-3; TRBD1 agrees at 7 bases. This CDR3 comprises 16 residues. The germline V gene encodes CDR1 SGHDT and CDR2 YYEEEE. After removal of 2 bases from V and 2 bases from J, the junction contained 8 bases not matched to a gene. Here the CDR3 reads CASSFHTGALTDTQYF. In DNA, the CDR3 is TGTGCCAGCAGCTTTCACACAGGGGCCCTCACAGATACGCAGTATTTT.

The table lists this clone with a count of one. The V gene is TRBV9, the J gene TRBJ2-7, with TRBD1 matching 11 bases. V lost 0 bases, J lost 5 bases, and 1 base stayed unmatched. In germline, CDR1 is SGDLS, CDR2 YYNGEE. The CDR3 contains 14 residues. The CDR3 sequence: CASSVGTGGHEQYF. As DNA, the CDR3 is TGTGCCAGCAGCGTAGGGACAGGGGGCCACGAGCAGTACTTC.

This clone has just one count. J is TRBJ2-6 and V is TRBV9; no reliable D call. This CDR3 has 16 amino acids. V lost 2 bases, J lost 0 bases, and 9 bases lay in between. Per germline, CDR1 SGDLS and CDR2 YYNGEE. CDR3 amino acids: CASSVGSPSGANVLTF. The CDR3 coding sequence is TGTGCCAGCAGCGTTGGTAGTCCCTCTGGGGCCAACGTCCTGACTTTC.

The chain employs TRBV7-9 and TRBJ2-1; TRBD2 matches at 8 bases. The CDR3 length is 15 residues. In germline, CDR1 is SEHNR, CDR2 FQNEAQ (reference sequence). V lost 6 bases and J lost 6; bases outside the gene matches: 10. The CDR3 spells CASRGLGTRRNEQFF. The CDR3 region has the DNA TGTGCCAGCAGGGGACTGGGGACTAGGCGCAATGAGCAGTTCTTC. The full variable domain, its missing parts supplied by reference TRBV7-9 and TRBJ2-1, is DTGVSQNPRHKITKRGQNVTFRCDPISEHNRLYWYRQTLGQGPEFLTYFQNEAQLEKSRLLSDRFSAERPKGSFSTLEIQRTEQGDSAMYLCASRGLGTRRNEQFFGPGTRLTVL.

Only one count was recorded for this clone. This chain uses TRBV10-3 with TRBJ1-1; maybe TRBD1 (6 bases). The CDR3 consists of 14 residues. CDR1 and CDR2 (germline): ENHRY, SYGVKD. Between the trimmed V and J ends, which lost 3 bases and 3 bases, there was a span of 11 bases. The CDR3 spells CAISDGGAYTEAFF. As DNA, the CDR3 is TGTGCCATCAGTGACGGGGGGGCCTACACTGAAGCTTTCTTT.

A few counts support this clone. This chain joins TRBV5-6 and TRBJ1-4; D remains unclear. Germline loops: CDR1 SGHDT, CDR2 YYEEEE. V shed 6 bases and J shed 4 bases, with 19 bases lying between them. The CDR3 consists of 16 residues. This chain's CDR3 is CASTSLGGINNEKLFF. The CDR3 bases are TGTGCCAGCACCTCCTTAGGAGGGATCAATAATGAAAAACTGTTTTTT.

CDR3 amino acids: CASSPAGFQETQYF. CDR3 in DNA: TGTGCCAGCTCACCGGCAGGGTTCCAAGAGACCCAGTACTTC. V and J are TRBV18 and TRBJ2-5; D perhaps matches TRBD1 (5 bases). Looked up from germline, CDR1 is KGHSH and CDR2 is LQKENI. The V gene lost 3 bases and the J gene lost 1 base, with 9 bases spanning the gap. CDR3 length: 14 amino acids.

The V gene is TRBV4-1, the J gene TRBJ2-3, with a tentative D call TRBD2 (5 bases). This CDR3 spans 17 amino acids. CDR1 MGHRA and CDR2 YSYEKL come from the germline V gene. V lost 2 bases and J lost 3, with 18 bases in between. The CDR3 sequence is CASSQWDFLRRTDTQYF. CDR3 nucleotides: TGCGCCAGCAGCCAATGGGATTTCCTCAGGAGGACAGATACGCAGTATTTT.

This clone was recorded once. The chain combines TRBV19 with TRBJ2-3; D unresolved. This CDR3 is built from 13 residues. Germline assignment: CDR1 LNHDA and CDR2 SQIVND (reference sequence). Trimming removed 3 bases from V and 1 base from J, with 5 bases in between. The DNA of the CDR3 is TGTGCCAGTAGTATGAGCGGCACAGATACGCAGTATTTT. This codes for CASSMSGTDTQYF.

This clone occurred once. An end of the junction differs from the germline gene, which may be a read error. This chain links TRBV7-9 with TRBJ2-3; D ambiguous. CDR1 SEHNR and CDR2 FQNEAQ come from the germline V gene (reference sequence). The CDR3 has 12 amino acids. The CDR3 loop reads CASSLIVLPGQF. DNA of the CDR3: TGTGCCAGCAGCTTAATCGTTCTTCCGGGTCAGTTT.

The chain uses TRBV12-5 and TRBJ2-1; D might be TRBD2 (8 bases). The CDR3 is made up of 15 amino acids. Germline CDR1 and CDR2: LGHNT and FRNRAP. V was pared by 6 bases and J by 5 bases, with 17 bases between. The CDR3 spells CASGPGGGQHNEQFF. DNA for the CDR3: TGTGCTAGTGGGCCGGGGGGGGGACAGCACAATGAGCAGTTCTTC.

The rearrangement uses TRBV30 and TRBJ1-4; tentative D call: TRBD1 (6 bases). From germline, CDR1 is GTSNPN and CDR2 SVGIG (reference sequence). V was pared by 2 bases and J by 7 bases, with 14 bases between. The CDR3 is 14 residues long. CDR3 nucleotides: TGTGCCTGGAGTTTACAGGGTCTTGGTGAAAAACTGTTTTTT. It codes for CAWSLQGLGEKLFF.

The gene calls are TRBV30 and TRBJ2-6, with 7 nucleotides matching TRBD1. Germline V gene lookup returns CDR1 GTSNPN and CDR2 SVGIG (reference sequence). V was clipped by 2 bases and J by 0 bases; unmatched bases: 7. This CDR3 spans 17 amino acids. The CDR3 sequence: CAWSPRGQRSGANVLTF. Written as DNA, the CDR3 is TGTGCCTGGAGTCCCCGGGGACAGCGCTCTGGGGCCAACGTCCTGACTTTC.

The chain combines TRBV19 with TRBJ1-5, with D perhaps matching TRBD1 (5 bases). The CDR3 has 15 amino acids. Per the germline V gene, CDR1 is LNHDA and CDR2 is SQIVND (reference sequence). Between the trimmed V and J ends, which lost 6 bases and 0 bases, there was a span of 12 bases. The CDR3 loop reads CASSRQHYSNQPQHF. The DNA for the CDR3 is TGTGCCAGTAGCCGACAGCACTATAGCAATCAGCCCCAGCATTTT. The complete variable domain, with remaining parts taken from reference TRBV19 and TRBJ1-5, reads DGGITQSPKYLFRKEGQNVTLSCEQNLNHDAMYWYRQDPGQGLRLIYYSQIVNDFQKGDIAEGYSVSREKKESFPLTVTSAQKNPTAFYLCASSRQHYSNQPQHFGDGTRLSIL.

This chain joins TRBV5-4 and TRBJ1-2; possibly TRBD1 for D (6 bases). Trimming shortened V by 1 base and J by 1 base, and 11 bases separated the two germline ends. From germline, CDR1 is SGHNT and CDR2 YYREEE (reference sequence). The CDR3 has 15 residues. CDR3 bases: TGTGCCAGCAGCTTGTTTGGGGGCAGTAACTATGGCTACACCTTC. It is translated as CASSLFGGSNYGYTF.